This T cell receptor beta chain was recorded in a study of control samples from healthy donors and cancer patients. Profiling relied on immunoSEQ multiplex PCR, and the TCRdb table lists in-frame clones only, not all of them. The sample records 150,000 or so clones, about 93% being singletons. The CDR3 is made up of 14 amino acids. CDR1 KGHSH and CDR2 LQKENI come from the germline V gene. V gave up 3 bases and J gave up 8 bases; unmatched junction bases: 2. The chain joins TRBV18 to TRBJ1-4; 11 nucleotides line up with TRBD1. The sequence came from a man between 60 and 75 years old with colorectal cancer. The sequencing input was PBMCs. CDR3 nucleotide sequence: TGTGCCAGCTCACCCGGGACAGGGGGAGAAAAACTGTTTTTT. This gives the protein CASSPGTGGEKLFF.